A single sample is the source of the 14 T cell receptor beta chains below, sequenced in a study of cytomegalovirus exposure and HLA in healthy donors. Measured with immunoSEQ multiplex PCR; TCRdb has only the in-frame clones, and not every one. The sample yields around 190,000 clones, about 81% seen once. The sample comprised PBMCs. These TCRs come from a woman aged 25 to 39 in good health and CMV-seronegative.

V and J are TRBV5-1 and TRBJ2-5; D unclear. This CDR3 comprises 16 residues. Trimming pared 2 bases from V and 5 bases from J, leaving 19 bases between. CDR1 and CDR2 from the germline V gene are SGHRS and YFSETQ. The CDR3: CASSFGVSAALETQYF. In nucleotides, the CDR3 is TGCGCCAGCAGCTTTGGTGTTAGTGCCGCCTTGGAGACCCAGTACTTC.

As for this clone: The same CDR3 also results from other DNA sequences found in this sample. J is TRBJ1-1 and V is TRBV6-5; no clear D. With 3 bases removed from V and 1 base from J, the gap between germline ends came to 6 bases. The CDR3 is made up of 13 amino acids. Germline V gene lookup returns CDR1 MNHEY and CDR2 SVGAGI. The CDR3 nucleotides read TGTGCCAGCAGTTATCGAGGGAACACTGAAGCTTTCTTT. Translated: CASSYRGNTEAFF.

V and J are TRBV30 and TRBJ2-3; 8 positions match TRBD1. The CDR3 is 13 residues long. J was trimmed by 5 bases and V by 3 bases; bases with no gene match: 4. Germline loops: CDR1 GTSNPN, CDR2 SVGIG (reference sequence). The CDR3 protein is CAWSGTGRDTQYF. The CDR3, as DNA: TGTGCCTGGAGCGGGACAGGTCGAGATACGCAGTATTTT.

The chain employs TRBV30 and TRBJ2-3; D is undetermined. This CDR3 has 15 amino acids. Germline-derived CDR1 and CDR2 are GTSNPN and SVGIG (reference sequence). Trimming took off 1 base at V and 2 bases at J, with 13 bases between the two ends. CDR3 in DNA: TGTGCCTGGAGTGACCAGGTTGGCCCCACAGATACGCAGTATTTT. It codes for CAWSDQVGPTDTQYF.

In its sample, this clone was seen once. This chain joins TRBV23-1 and TRBJ1-1, with 9 bases lining up with TRBD1. TRBV23-1 is noted as an ORF with a role that remains uncertain. With 4 bases clipped from V and 5 bases from J, the junction kept 17 bases outside the gene matches. The CDR3 loop spans 18 amino acids. The DNA of the CDR3 is TGCGCCAGCAGTCGGACAGGGGCGCCTCGGAGAGAAGGGACTGAAGCTTTCTTT. Translation: CASSRTGAPRREGTEAFF.

The chain couples TRBV20-1 to TRBJ1-1, with TRBD1 as a possible D gene (6 bases). The CDR3 runs 11 residues. The germline gives CDR1 DFQATT, CDR2 SNEGSKA (reference sequence). The ends were cut back, 3 bases at V and 6 bases at J, with 8 bases in the middle. The CDR3 reads CSARDSPEAFF. Here the CDR3 DNA reads TGCAGTGCTAGGGACAGCCCTGAAGCTTTCTTT.

This sequence joins TRBV15 and TRBJ2-7, with D perhaps TRBD1 (6 bases). The CDR3 sequence is 14 residues long. Germline assignment: CDR1 LNHNV and CDR2 YYDKDF (reference sequence). Between the trimmed V and J ends, which lost 4 bases and 2 bases, there was a span of 12 bases. The CDR3 DNA reads as TGTGCCACCAGCACCGCAGGGGCGACCTACGAGCAGTACTTC. Translation: CATSTAGATYEQYF. The whole variable domain, filled in from reference TRBV15 and TRBJ2-7, reads DAMVIQNPRYQVTQFGKPVTLSCSQTLNHNVMYWYQQKSSQAPKLLFHYYDKDFNNEADTPDNFQSRRPNTSFCFLDIRSPGLGDTAMYLCATSTAGATYEQYFGPGTRLTVT.

The chain joins TRBV6-1 to TRBJ2-2, with D possibly TRBD2 on 5 matching bases. V was shortened by 6 bases and J by 3 bases, with 14 bases between the two germline ends. Germline V lookup: CDR1 MNHNS, CDR2 SASEGT. This CDR3 spans 15 amino acids. CDR3 residues: CASSRNPLDTGELFF. In nucleotides, the CDR3 is TGTGCCAGCAGCCGCAACCCACTAGACACCGGGGAGCTGTTTTTT.

Turning to this clone: A read error may account for a junction end that differs from germline. The chain is built from TRBV30 and TRBJ1-2; D is ambiguous. The CDR3 is 8 residues long. Germline V gene data show CDR1 as GTSNPN and CDR2 as SVGIG (reference sequence). The CDR3 bases are TGTGCCTGGAGGGAGGACCGCTTC. Translated: CAWREDRF.

This chain connects TRBV11-2 to TRBJ2-1, with 9 bases identical to TRBD2. This CDR3 is built from 18 residues. Losses at the gene ends were 1 base for V and 8 bases for J; bases not matched to a gene: 15. Germline lookup yields CDR1 SGHAT and CDR2 FQNNGV. The CDR3 DNA sequence: TGTGCCAGCAGCTTAGTGGGTTCCGGGGCGGGAGGGGCCCATGAGCAGTTCTTC. Its protein product is CASSLVGSGAGGAHEQFF.

V gene TRBV27 combines with J gene TRBJ1-3, with 7 bases lining up with TRBD1. The CDR3 runs 16 residues. Germline CDR1 reads MNHEY; CDR2 reads SMNVEV (reference sequence). With 5 bases clipped from V and 3 bases from J, the junction kept 10 bases outside the gene matches. The CDR3 sequence is CASSPRPGGLGNTIYF. CDR3 in DNA: TGTGCCAGCAGTCCCAGACCAGGGGGTCTTGGAAACACCATATATTTT.

CDR3 sequence: CASSPRQGWVNEQFF. The CDR3 bases are TGTGCCAGTAGCCCTAGACAGGGATGGGTCAATGAGCAGTTCTTC. This chain uses TRBV19 with TRBJ2-1, with TRBD1 matching over 7 bases. The CDR3 runs 15 residues. Unmatched junction bases numbered 11, after V lost 6 bases and J lost 6 bases. Germline V gives CDR1 LNHDA, CDR2 SQIVND (reference sequence). Combining the CDR3 with reference TRBV19 and TRBJ2-1 gives the whole variable domain DGGITQSPKYLFRKEGQNVTLSCEQNLNHDAMYWYRQDPGQGLRLIYYSQIVNDFQKGDIAEGYSVSREKKESFPLTVTSAQKNPTAFYLCASSPRQGWVNEQFFGPGTRLTVL.

The chain has TRBV5-4 and TRBJ1-2; D ambiguous. Germline CDR1 SGHNT, CDR2 YYREEE (reference sequence). Trimming removed 5 bases at V and 9 bases at J, with 14 bases between. This CDR3 region has 12 residues. Here the CDR3 reads CASSSEGRRYTF. DNA of the CDR3: TGTGCCAGCAGTTCAGAGGGTCGTCGCTACACCTTC.

DNA for the CDR3: TGTGCCTGGAGTGTAGGGCCCAGGGGAAACACTGAAGCTTTCTTT. Translation: CAWSVGPRGNTEAFF. The chain joins TRBV30 to TRBJ1-1; weak D call: TRBD1 (6 bases). Deletions cut 0 bases from V and 2 bases from J, with 13 bases between. The CDR3 is made up of 15 amino acids. From germline, CDR1 is GTSNPN and CDR2 SVGIG (reference sequence).